This T cell receptor beta chain stems from a study of identical twins. This clonotype occurred a few times. TCRdb reprocessed the 5' RACE reads via MiXCR and lists one record per CDR3 protein. The sample lists 540,000 or so distinct CDR3 sequences, around 24% occurring once. The sample also formed part of further work on yellow fever vaccine responses in identical twins.

Sequenced input: CD4+ T cells sorted from blood. This sequence was found in a woman younger than 35 in good health.

The CDR3 bases are TGTGCCAGCAGTTTTGATAGCGGGAGGCACAATGAGCAGTTCTTC. Amino acids: CASSFDSGRHNEQFF. This rearrangement joins TRBV12-3 or TRBV12-4 to TRBJ2-1; 10 bases line up with TRBD2. CDR3 length: 15 residues. The V gene end was trimmed by 3 bases and the J gene end by 5 bases; junction bases not matched to a gene: 4.